A single T cell receptor beta chain is shown here with its context. This record belongs to a study of cytomegalovirus exposure and HLA in healthy donors. Primers: 60 Vbeta forward and 13 Jbeta reverse. TCRdb's table, derived via immunoSEQ multiplex PCR, lists solely in-frame clones and lacks some. Among about 89,000 clones listed, around four fifths were seen once. The germline CDR1 and CDR2 sequences are ENHRY and SYGVKD. Between the trimmed V and J ends, which lost 0 bases and 8 bases, there was a span of 10 bases. The length of the CDR3 is 13 residues. The specimen sequenced was PBMCs. This chain uses TRBV10-3 with TRBJ1-1; D is ambiguous. The sequence was collected from a female donor in good health and CMV-seropositive. The CDR3 bases are TGTGCCATCAGTGAGTCGGGAGGGCGCGAAGCTTTCTTT. Its protein product is CAISESGGREAFF.